The sequence of this T cell receptor beta chain was determined in a study of shared clonotypes between healthy human individuals. CD4+ cells yielded CD45RA+ naive and CD45RA-negative memory subsets. The repertoire was sequenced with immunoSEQ multiplex PCR; TCRdb's copy has only in-frame clones and lacks some. The sample has 2 million to 2.5 million clones, approximately 95% seen once; the top ten hold around 0.13%. V was trimmed by 5 bases and J by 6 bases, leaving 13 bases between them. CDR1 GTSNPN and CDR2 SVGIG come from the germline V gene (reference sequence). The CDR3 contains 12 residues. The receptor's source is a man aged 18 to 29 in good health. This chain uses TRBV30 with TRBJ1-1; a possible D gene is TRBD1 (5 bases). The sequenced sample consisted of naive CD4+ T cells sorted from blood. Subset indicated: CD45RA+ positively selected. The CDR3 here is CAWVRGAPEAFF. The CDR3 region has the DNA TGTGCCTGGGTCCGTGGGGCCCCTGAAGCTTTCTTT.